By its share, the clone carrying this T cell receptor (beta chain) is medium-sized. The antigen remains undetermined. The CDR3 is 15 residues long. Trimming cost V 6 bases and J 5 bases, with 16 bases left between them. CDR1 is MNHNS, CDR2 SASEGT, per germline. Bulk tumor genomic DNA, around 590 ng per sample, was used as template. In surgery, several biopsies were collected from each primary tumor at widely spaced sites. Patients underwent curative surgery for non-small cell lung cancer (untreated and newly diagnosed). Multiplex PCR relied on 32 V and 13 J primers to amplify TCR beta CDR3. MiXCR was run by TCRdb on the multiplex PCR reads, yielding one entry per CDR3 protein. The sample holds approximately 6,000 distinct CDR3 sequences; around 20% are singletons and the top ten take more than 9.5%. The data derive from a study of immune heterogeneity within non-small cell lung tumors. Study-wide results and limits: Multiple tumor sites within a patient showed recurrence of identical dominant CDR3 beta clonotypes; site-unique high-frequency clones were present as well.

The gene calls are TRBV6-1 and TRBJ2-2; D uncertain. Input material: lung tumor tissue. This sequence was found in a woman aged 55 to 70 with non-small cell lung cancer. The CDR3 DNA is TGTGCCAGCAGGTTTGGTAGCAGTGAAACCGGGGAGCTGTTTTTT. Translated, it gives CASRFGSSETGELFF.